These 25 T cell receptor beta chains were sequenced from one sample in a study of neoadjuvant anti-PD-1 for oral cavity cancer. Time point here: after neoadjuvant nivolumab, at surgical resection. Clones were sequenced by immunoSEQ multiplex PCR, and TCRdb holds only the in-frame ones, with some missing. The repertoire holds about 15,000 clones, approximately 35% seen once, with roughly two fifths in the top ten. The specimen was tumor tissue, collected after nivolumab (anti-PD-1) treatment. These receptors all stem from a person aged 40-85 years with oral cavity squamous cell carcinoma.

This chain connects TRBV19 to TRBJ2-1; TRBD2 matches 9 bases. The length of the CDR3 is 15 residues. Germline V lookup: CDR1 LNHDA, CDR2 SQIVND (reference sequence). Trimming took 6 bases from V and 4 from J; bases not matched to a gene: 7. The CDR3 reads CASRRAGGTYNEQFF. The CDR3 nucleotides read TGTGCCAGTAGGAGAGCGGGGGGAACTTACAATGAGCAGTTCTTC.

The chain recombines TRBV5-1 with TRBJ1-2; no definite D call. This CDR3 has 13 residues. The germline CDR1 and CDR2 sequences are SGHRS and YFSETQ. V was shortened by 0 bases and J by 0 bases, with 3 bases between the two germline ends. In DNA form, the CDR3 reads TGCGCCAGCAGCTTGGCAGCTAACTATGGCTACACCTTC. As protein: CASSLAANYGYTF.

This clone has more than one count but fewer than ten. This chain uses TRBV5-6 with TRBJ1-1, with D maybe TRBD1 (5 bases). The ends were cut back, 0 bases at V and 7 bases at J, with 16 bases in the middle. CDR1 is SGHDT and CDR2 is YYEEEE in the germline V gene. This CDR3 has 15 amino acids. The CDR3: CASSLVREHGIEAFF. The CDR3 DNA follows: TGTGCCAGCAGCTTGGTCAGGGAACACGGCATTGAAGCTTTCTTT.

The genes are TRBV29-1 and TRBJ1-1; 9 bases line up with TRBD1. The CDR3 contains 17 residues. Trimming took 3 bases from V and 0 from J; bases not matched to a gene: 11. Germline CDR1 is SQVTM and CDR2 is ANQGSEA. Here the CDR3 reads CSVDAAGTGLMNTEAFF. For the CDR3, the DNA is TGCAGCGTTGACGCTGCCGGGACAGGGCTTATGAACACTGAAGCTTTCTTT.

In this sample, this clone turned up a few times. The genes are TRBV7-2 and TRBJ1-5, with a weak D call TRBD1 (6 bases). The CDR3 runs 15 residues. From germline, CDR1 is SGHTA and CDR2 FQGNSA. V was pared by 7 bases and J by 0 bases, with 13 bases between. The CDR3 nucleotides read TGTGCCAGCACCAAGGACAGTTATAGCAATCAGCCCCAGCATTTT. Translating gives CASTKDSYSNQPQHF.

This clone was seen more than once but under ten times. This chain connects TRBV19 to TRBJ1-5; perhaps TRBD1 as D (6 bases). V was trimmed by 3 bases and J by 4 bases, leaving 22 bases between them. This CDR3 contains 18 residues. Germline loops: CDR1 LNHDA, CDR2 SQIVND (reference sequence). The CDR3 here is CASSILPLQGGSNQPQHF. CDR3 DNA: TGTGCCAGTAGTATCCTCCCTCTACAGGGAGGATCAAATCAGCCCCAGCATTTT.

This clone occurred a few times. The rearrangement links TRBV19 to TRBJ2-7; 9 nucleotides match TRBD1. The germline gives CDR1 LNHDA, CDR2 SQIVND (reference sequence). The CDR3 length is 14 residues. V shed 4 bases and J 5 bases; nucleotides not matched to a gene: 6. CDR3 amino acids: CASSTTGGADEQYF. CDR3 coding DNA: TGTGCCAGTAGTACTACAGGGGGCGCCGACGAGCAGTACTTC.

This clone was picked up a small number of times. The CDR3 sequence: CASRLTGSYNSPLHF. Written as DNA, the CDR3 is TGTGCCAGCAGGCTGACAGGCTCCTATAATTCACCCCTCCACTTT. The chain recombines TRBV6-5 with TRBJ1-6, with D maybe TRBD1 (6 bases). The germline V gene encodes CDR1 MNHEY and CDR2 SVGAGI. The CDR3 runs 15 residues. V lost 6 bases, J lost 0 bases, and 9 bases lay in between.

V usage is TRBV9 and J usage is TRBJ1-3; D gene ambiguous. The CDR3 is 13 amino acids. Trimming cost V 7 bases and J 0 bases, with 8 bases left between them. Germline assignment: CDR1 SGDLS and CDR2 YYNGEE. The DNA for the CDR3 is TGTGCCAGCGGTCGGCCCTCTGGAAACACCATATATTTT. Protein sequence: CASGRPSGNTIYF.

This clone was counted a few times. This chain uses TRBV7-8 with TRBJ2-3, with D possibly being TRBD1 (7 bases). CDR3 length: 15 amino acids. CDR1 is SGHVS, CDR2 FQNEAQ, per germline. V was shortened by 3 bases and J by 2 bases, with 12 bases between the two germline ends. The CDR3 DNA is TGTGCCAGCAGCTTGGAGGGGGCTACCACAGATACGCAGTATTTT. Translating it yields CASSLEGATTDTQYF.

This chain uses TRBV4-1 with TRBJ2-1, with TRBD2 matching over 10 bases. The junction had 2 bases not matched to a gene; V was cut back by 0 bases and J by 0 bases. CDR1 is MGHRA and CDR2 is YSYEKL in the germline V gene. The CDR3 sequence is 17 residues long. This CDR3 is CASSQDLAGGSYNEQFF. CDR3 nucleotides: TGCGCCAGCAGCCAAGATTTAGCGGGGGGCTCCTACAATGAGCAGTTCTTC.

The table lists this clone with a few counts. The rearrangement uses TRBV5-1 and TRBJ2-1; D gene uncertain. Per the germline V gene, CDR1 is SGHRS and CDR2 is YFSETQ. Trimming shortened V by 0 bases and J by 2 bases, and 6 bases separated the two germline ends. There are 14 residues in the CDR3. The CDR3 here is CASSLDLAYNEQFF. The DNA for the CDR3 is TGCGCCAGCAGCTTGGACCTAGCCTACAATGAGCAGTTCTTC.

The chain has TRBV5-1 and TRBJ1-1, with 9 nucleotides matching TRBD1. This CDR3 is built from 15 residues. Germline V gene sequence: CDR1 SGHRS, CDR2 YFSETQ. Germline trimming cut 3 bases from V and 8 bases from J; bases unmatched to any gene: 11. CDR3 in amino acids: CASSSIRTGDGEAFF. In DNA form, the CDR3 reads TGCGCCAGCAGCTCGATAAGGACAGGGGACGGGGAAGCTTTCTTT.

V and J are TRBV6-1 and TRBJ1-1; D may be TRBD1 (6 bases). From germline, CDR1 is MNHNS and CDR2 SASEGT. The CDR3 is made up of 14 amino acids. Between the trimmed V and J ends, which lost 6 bases and 2 bases, there was a span of 13 bases. The CDR3 spells CASRRGYLNTEAFF. The CDR3 bases are TGTGCCAGCAGGAGGGGGTACCTCAACACTGAAGCTTTCTTT.

This chain connects TRBV10-3 to TRBJ1-2; 7 nucleotides agree with TRBD1. The CDR3 is 15 residues long. V dropped 3 bases and J dropped 5; count of bases not matched to a gene: 9. Per the germline V gene, CDR1 is ENHRY and CDR2 is SYGVKD. The DNA of the CDR3 is TGTGCCATCAGTGATTCGACAGGGCCGCTATATGGCTACACCTTC. Its translation: CAISDSTGPLYGYTF.

The table lists this clone with a few counts. The chain uses TRBV5-1 and TRBJ1-6; the match to TRBD1 covers 7 bases. Germline CDR1 and CDR2: SGHRS and YFSETQ. This CDR3 region has 16 residues. With 0 bases clipped from V and 10 bases from J, the junction kept 10 bases outside the gene matches. The CDR3 bases are TGCGCCAGCAGCTTGGTGGAGGGGGCCTCAGGGTCACCCCTCCACTTT. It encodes CASSLVEGASGSPLHF.

The V call is TRBV5-1, the J call TRBJ1-1; D is possibly TRBD1 (6 bases). The CDR3 consists of 14 residues. Trimming removed 4 bases at V and 1 base at J, with 11 bases between. The germline V gene has CDR1 SGHRS and CDR2 YFSETQ. CDR3 nucleotides: TGCGCCAGCAGCCTACAGGGATCGAACACTGAAGCTTTCTTT. Translating gives CASSLQGSNTEAFF.

The chain links TRBV6-5 to TRBJ2-3; 8 nucleotides align to TRBD1. The ends lost 7 bases at V and 8 bases at J; junction bases unmatched: 14. This CDR3 contains 15 residues. Germline assignment: CDR1 MNHEY and CDR2 SVGAGI. The CDR3 spells CASTAAGGWTGTQYF. CDR3 DNA sequence: TGTGCCAGCACGGCCGCAGGGGGCTGGACGGGTACGCAGTATTTT.

This chain links TRBV27 with TRBJ2-7; D gene ambiguous. This CDR3 is built from 13 residues. Per germline, CDR1 MNHEY and CDR2 SMNVEV (reference sequence). Deletions cut 4 bases from V and 0 bases from J, with 7 bases between. The CDR3 bases are TGTGCCAGCAGTTCTCCAACCTCCTACGAGCAGTACTTC. Residues: CASSSPTSYEQYF.

This clone was found a few times. This chain connects TRBV6-5 to TRBJ2-4; 8 bases fit TRBD1. J gave up 11 bases and V 8 bases, and 5 bases lay outside the gene matches. The CDR3 consists of 11 residues. The germline V gene encodes CDR1 MNHEY and CDR2 SVGAGI. The CDR3 DNA sequence: TGTGCCAGCGCGACACAGGGGGTTCAGTACTTC. Translating gives CASATQGVQYF.

The chain carries TRBV30 and TRBJ1-2; perhaps TRBD1 as D (5 bases). CDR1 is GTSNPN, CDR2 SVGIG, per germline (reference sequence). CDR3 size: 15 residues. V lost 5 bases and J 4 bases, leaving 20 bases between the germline ends. The CDR3 spells CAWLTGTIRGYGYTF. The CDR3 nucleotides read TGTGCCTGGCTGACCGGGACTATAAGAGGCTATGGCTACACCTTC.

The V call is TRBV9, the J call TRBJ2-7; D is tentatively TRBD1 or TRBD2 (6 bases each). Germline V gene data show CDR1 as SGDLS and CDR2 as YYNGEE. V was cut by 4 bases and J by 6 bases, with 14 bases left in between. The CDR3 totals 13 residues. Here the CDR3 reads CASSPVGGREQYF. As DNA, the CDR3 is TGTGCCAGCAGCCCCGTGGGGGGCCGCGAGCAGTACTTC. The full variable domain, completed using reference TRBV9 and TRBJ2-7, is DSGVTQTPKHLITATGQRVTLRCSPRSGDLSVYWYQQSLDQGLQFLIQYYNGEERAKGNILERFSAQQFPDLHSELNLSSLELGDSALYFCASSPVGGREQYFGPGTRLTVT.

CDR3 in amino acids: CASSVDPEMNTEAFF. The CDR3 DNA follows: TGTGCCAGCAGCGTAGACCCCGAGATGAACACTGAAGCTTTCTTT. This sequence joins TRBV9 and TRBJ1-1; D is uncertain. Trimming took off 0 bases at V and 0 bases at J, with 9 bases between the two ends. The CDR3 has 15 amino acids. CDR1 SGDLS and CDR2 YYNGEE come from the germline V gene. The full variable domain, in which reference TRBV9 and TRBJ1-1 provide the parts outside the CDR3, is DSGVTQTPKHLITATGQRVTLRCSPRSGDLSVYWYQQSLDQGLQFLIQYYNGEERAKGNILERFSAQQFPDLHSELNLSSLELGDSALYFCASSVDPEMNTEAFFGQGTRLTVV.

The chain combines TRBV11-2 with TRBJ1-6, with TRBD1 identical over 10 bases. The CDR3 contains 19 residues. Germline V gene data show CDR1 as SGHAT and CDR2 as FQNNGV. V lost 2 bases to trimming and J lost 0 bases; unmatched junction nucleotides: 7. In nucleotides, the CDR3 is TGTGCCAGCAGCTTAAAAGGGACAGGGGTTAGCTCCTATAATTCACCCCTCCACTTT. Translated: CASSLKGTGVSSYNSPLHF. Together with reference TRBV11-2 and TRBJ1-6, the CDR3 gives the full variable domain: EAGVAQSPRYKIIEKRQSVAFWCNPISGHATLYWYQQILGQGPKLLIQFQNNGVVDDSQLPKDRFSAERLKGVDSTLKIQPAKLEDSAVYLCASSLKGTGVSSYNSPLHFGNGTRLTVT.

This clone is medium-sized in the sample. The chain has TRBV6-5 and TRBJ2-7; either TRBD1 or TRBD2 may supply D (6 bases each). The ends were cut back, 6 bases at V and 7 bases at J, with 16 bases in the middle. Looked up from germline, CDR1 is MNHEY and CDR2 is SVGAGI. There are 13 residues in the CDR3. The CDR3 DNA is TGTGCCAGCAGCCCGCTGGGGGGCTCTGAGCAGTACTTC. It codes for CASSPLGGSEQYF.